This T cell receptor beta chain was captured in a study of blood T cell repertoires in COVID-19. As for the study in general: The origin of the acute and convalescent COVID-19 samples was the United States, Italy and Spain. PBMCs, B-cell-depleted T cells, or T cells were the source of the cDNA or gDNA that made up the material.

Per the original methods: Quantification of nucleated cells was approximated via reference gene primer amplification. The repertoire was sequenced with immunoSEQ multiplex PCR; TCRdb's copy has only in-frame clones and lacks some. D and trimming were read from the DNA, whereas the V and J calls and clone size are those reported in that table. Here the sample spans about 240,000 clones, 86% being singletons. This TCR was recovered from an elderly man with acute or convalescent COVID-19. The sequenced sample was peripheral blood.

This chain's CDR3 is CASRYLGQDSYEQYF. The CDR3 bases are TGTGCCAGCAGGTATTTAGGACAGGACTCCTACGAGCAGTACTTC. The chain joins TRBV2 to TRBJ2-7; 7 bases are shared with TRBD1. The V and J ends lost 6 bases and 0 bases, in that order; junction bases with no gene match: 8. Looked up from germline, CDR1 is SNHLY and CDR2 is FYNNEI. The CDR3 is made up of 15 amino acids.